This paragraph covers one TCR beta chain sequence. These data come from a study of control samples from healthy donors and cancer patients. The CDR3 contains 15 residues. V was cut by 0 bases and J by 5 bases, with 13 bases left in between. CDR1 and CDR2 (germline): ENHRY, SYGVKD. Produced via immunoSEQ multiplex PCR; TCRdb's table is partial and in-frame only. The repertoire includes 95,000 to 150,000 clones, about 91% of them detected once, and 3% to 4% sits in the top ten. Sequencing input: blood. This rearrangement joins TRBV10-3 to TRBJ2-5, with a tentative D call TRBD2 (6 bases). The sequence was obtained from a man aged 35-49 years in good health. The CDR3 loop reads CAISESEGFGETQYF. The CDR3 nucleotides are TGTGCCATCAGTGAGTCGGAGGGGTTCGGGGAGACCCAGTACTTC.